A selection of T cell receptor beta chains follows, all from one sample in a study of blood T cell repertoires in COVID-19. Sequencing used immunoSEQ multiplex PCR; TCRdb keeps in-frame clones, though not all of them. The table includes about 150,000 clones, approximately 87% detected once. The sample taken for sequencing was peripheral blood. These receptors were taken from a human donor in a cohort sampled during active COVID-19. Each CDR3 is given without its conserved first and last residue. The order of the fields is D gene, V gene, J gene, CDR3 protein. The D gene is left open where the match is weak.

D gene: .
V gene: TRBV20-1
J gene: TRBJ2-1
CDR3 protein: SASRPLGSSYNEQF

D gene: TRBD1
V gene: TRBV6-6
J gene: TRBJ2-5
CDR3 protein: ASSYSDRVETQY

D gene: TRBD2
V gene: TRBV15
J gene: TRBJ2-1
CDR3 protein: ATSRDWTSGSVDEQF

D gene: .
V gene: TRBV11-3
J gene: TRBJ2-1
CDR3 protein: ASSIVAGPSDEQF

D gene: .
V gene: TRBV9
J gene: TRBJ1-2
CDR3 protein: ASSVVVRGYGYT

D gene: TRBD1
V gene: TRBV18
J gene: TRBJ1-1
CDR3 protein: ASSLRDRVTNTEAF

D gene: .
V gene: TRBV18
J gene: TRBJ2-2
CDR3 protein: ASSPGLNTGELF

D gene: TRBD1
V gene: TRBV18
J gene: TRBJ1-3
CDR3 protein: ASLAGQEGAIY

D gene: .
V gene: TRBV29-1
J gene: TRBJ2-1
CDR3 protein: SVDRGGEQF

D gene: TRBD1
V gene: TRBV4-1
J gene: TRBJ1-1
CDR3 protein: ASNGPGGGWDTEAF

D gene: .
V gene: TRBV19
J gene: TRBJ2-5
CDR3 protein: ASSSTSSRETQY

D gene: .
V gene: TRBV6-5
J gene: TRBJ1-1
CDR3 protein: ASSTTGPSTEAF

D gene: .
V gene: TRBV7-2
J gene: TRBJ2-2
CDR3 protein: ASSLRQIGELF

D gene: TRBD1
V gene: TRBV19
J gene: TRBJ1-3
CDR3 protein: ASSPDRALPGNTIY

D gene: .
V gene: TRBV6-5
J gene: TRBJ2-3
CDR3 protein: ASKLGITDTQY

D gene: .
V gene: TRBV5-4
J gene: TRBJ2-1
CDR3 protein: ASTLAGATYNEQF

D gene: .
V gene: TRBV7-7
J gene: TRBJ2-2
CDR3 protein: ASSPGDNTGELF

D gene: .
V gene: TRBV5-1
J gene: TRBJ1-1
CDR3 protein: ASSFGGRGTEAF

D gene: .
V gene: TRBV2
J gene: TRBJ2-5
CDR3 protein: ASTFRGQETQY

D gene: .
V gene: TRBV27
J gene: TRBJ1-6
CDR3 protein: ASRPQGTLH

D gene: TRBD2
V gene: TRBV7-3
J gene: TRBJ2-7
CDR3 protein: ASSLRLAGVHEQY

D gene: .
V gene: TRBV5-6
J gene: TRBJ2-7
CDR3 protein: ASSPGGPYEQY

D gene: .
V gene: TRBV6-5
J gene: TRBJ2-5
CDR3 protein: ASLGAGETQY

D gene: .
V gene: TRBV11-2
J gene: TRBJ1-4
CDR3 protein: ASSLVRGTNEKLF

D gene: .
V gene: TRBV9
J gene: TRBJ2-1
CDR3 protein: ASSVGFGGTYNEQF

D gene: .
V gene: TRBV7-9
J gene: TRBJ2-3
CDR3 protein: ASSRSAADTQY

D gene: TRBD2
V gene: TRBV7-2
J gene: TRBJ2-1
CDR3 protein: ASSSETSPYNEQF

D gene: TRBD1
V gene: TRBV18
J gene: TRBJ2-1
CDR3 protein: ASSPNRDSNEQF

D gene: .
V gene: TRBV7-2
J gene: TRBJ1-3
CDR3 protein: ASSGLSGNTIY

D gene: TRBD2
V gene: TRBV15
J gene: TRBJ2-5
CDR3 protein: ATSKAGVQETQY

D gene: .
V gene: TRBV12-5
J gene: TRBJ1-5
CDR3 protein: ASGSESNQPQH

D gene: .
V gene: TRBV11-2
J gene: TRBJ1-1
CDR3 protein: ASSSRGLAGAF

D gene: .
V gene: TRBV30
J gene: TRBJ1-3
CDR3 protein: AWSSDSPSGNTIY

D gene: .
V gene: TRBV12-3/TRBV12-4
J gene: TRBJ1-2
CDR3 protein: ASSPGIDYGYT

D gene: TRBD1
V gene: TRBV14
J gene: TRBJ2-1
CDR3 protein: ASSPWTGTDRDNEQF

D gene: TRBD1
V gene: TRBV2
J gene: TRBJ1-1
CDR3 protein: ASTSGGTTEAF

D gene: .
V gene: TRBV6-5
J gene: TRBJ2-7
CDR3 protein: ASRQARVRYEQY

D gene: .
V gene: TRBV12-3/TRBV12-4
J gene: TRBJ1-2
CDR3 protein: ASSFVGGLGYT

D gene: .
V gene: TRBV19
J gene: TRBJ1-4
CDR3 protein: ASSISGGDEKLF

D gene: TRBD1
V gene: TRBV4-3
J gene: TRBJ2-2
CDR3 protein: ASSQESQGAANTGELF

D gene: .
V gene: TRBV2
J gene: TRBJ1-3
CDR3 protein: ASTEQGGGSGNTIY

D gene: .
V gene: TRBV5-1
J gene: TRBJ1-2
CDR3 protein: ASSQGNYGYT

D gene: TRBD1
V gene: TRBV4-2
J gene: TRBJ1-4
CDR3 protein: ASRPTGFGTNEKLF

D gene: TRBD1
V gene: TRBV7-2
J gene: TRBJ2-1
CDR3 protein: ASSLVGQGVEQF

D gene: TRBD2
V gene: TRBV5-6
J gene: TRBJ2-2
CDR3 protein: ASSLLGGRLAGELF